Detailed here is one T cell receptor (beta chain). The record originates from a study of T cell repertoires in cytomegalovirus infection. This CDR3 is built from 12 residues. V lost 5 bases and J 6 bases, leaving 10 bases between the germline ends. Germline CDR1 reads SSHAT; CDR2 reads FNYEAQ (reference sequence). MiXCR, applied by TCRdb to the reads, yields one record per CDR3 protein. The sample has about 450,000 distinct CDR3 sequences, 30% to 40% seen once. The material sequenced was PBMCs. This chain connects TRBV7-7 to TRBJ2-5, with TRBD1 as a possible D gene (5 bases). The sequence was collected from a human donor in good health (CMV status not recorded). Some clones in this sample may be carry-over from other donors' samples. The DNA for the CDR3 is TGTGCCAGCAGCCCCCAGGGCCAGACCCAGTACTTC. Translating gives CASSPQGQTQYF.